The 5 T cell receptor beta chains below all came from one sample that was sequenced in a study of T cell repertoires in cytomegalovirus infection. These TCRs' antigens remain unknown. TCRdb re-derived calls from the reads in MiXCR, one entry per CDR3 protein. Of approximately 730,000 distinct CDR3 sequences listed, about 28% are singletons. The specimen comprised cultured CD8+ T cells from PBMCs, sampled from culture after CMV antigen stimulation. The receptors originated from a human donor in good health (CMV status not recorded). Some clones in this sample may be carry-over from other donors' samples.

Of note for this clonotype: One junction end does not reproduce the germline sequence, and a read error may be involved. The rearrangement joins TRBV10-3 to TRBJ2-6; D is perhaps TRBD1 or TRBD2 (5 bases each). The CDR3 spans 16 residues. Germline V gene lookup returns CDR1 ENHRY and CDR2 SYGVKD. The CDR3 DNA reads as TGTGCCATCAAGGGTTCCAGCGGTTCTGGGGCCAACGTCCTGATTTTC. As protein: CAIKGSSGSGANVLIF.

This clonotype was picked up a small number of times. The rearrangement uses TRBV2 and TRBJ2-5; D call uncertain. Germline V gene lookup returns CDR1 SNHLY and CDR2 FYNNEI. There are 12 residues in the CDR3. Trimming pared 8 bases from V and 5 bases from J, leaving 12 bases between. This CDR3 is CASPAGAETQYF. CDR3 in DNA: TGTGCCAGCCCAGCAGGCGCGGAGACCCAGTACTTC.

This clonotype showed up just a few times. V usage is TRBV5-1 and J usage is TRBJ2-7, with 8 bases aligning to TRBD2. The CDR3 consists of 13 residues. Germline-derived CDR1 and CDR2 are SGHRS and YFSETQ. Losses at the gene ends were 0 bases for V and 7 bases for J; bases not matched to a gene: 3. The CDR3 reads CASSLETGGEQYV. The CDR3 DNA follows: TGCGCCAGCAGCTTGGAAACGGGGGGGGAGCAGTACGTC.

This clonotype was detected only a few times. The V and J genes are TRBV2 and TRBJ2-1; the D is unclear. V was pared by 8 bases and J by 9 bases, with 8 bases between. Looked up from germline, CDR1 is SNHLY and CDR2 is FYNNEI. CDR3 length equals 10 residues. CDR3 sequence (DNA): TGTGCCAGCCTGGGGATTGAGCAGTTCTTC. Its protein product is CASLGIEQFF.

The chain couples TRBV6-8 to TRBJ1-4; TRBD1 might be the D (5 bases). Germline CDR1 is MNHGY and CDR2 is SAAAGT. The V end was cut by 6 bases, the J end by 3 bases, with 23 bases between. CDR3 length: 18 amino acids. CDR3 sequence reads: CASSQSGLQGYANEKLFF. The CDR3 DNA reads TGTGCCAGCAGCCAGAGCGGACTTCAGGGTTATGCTAATGAAAAACTGTTTTTT.